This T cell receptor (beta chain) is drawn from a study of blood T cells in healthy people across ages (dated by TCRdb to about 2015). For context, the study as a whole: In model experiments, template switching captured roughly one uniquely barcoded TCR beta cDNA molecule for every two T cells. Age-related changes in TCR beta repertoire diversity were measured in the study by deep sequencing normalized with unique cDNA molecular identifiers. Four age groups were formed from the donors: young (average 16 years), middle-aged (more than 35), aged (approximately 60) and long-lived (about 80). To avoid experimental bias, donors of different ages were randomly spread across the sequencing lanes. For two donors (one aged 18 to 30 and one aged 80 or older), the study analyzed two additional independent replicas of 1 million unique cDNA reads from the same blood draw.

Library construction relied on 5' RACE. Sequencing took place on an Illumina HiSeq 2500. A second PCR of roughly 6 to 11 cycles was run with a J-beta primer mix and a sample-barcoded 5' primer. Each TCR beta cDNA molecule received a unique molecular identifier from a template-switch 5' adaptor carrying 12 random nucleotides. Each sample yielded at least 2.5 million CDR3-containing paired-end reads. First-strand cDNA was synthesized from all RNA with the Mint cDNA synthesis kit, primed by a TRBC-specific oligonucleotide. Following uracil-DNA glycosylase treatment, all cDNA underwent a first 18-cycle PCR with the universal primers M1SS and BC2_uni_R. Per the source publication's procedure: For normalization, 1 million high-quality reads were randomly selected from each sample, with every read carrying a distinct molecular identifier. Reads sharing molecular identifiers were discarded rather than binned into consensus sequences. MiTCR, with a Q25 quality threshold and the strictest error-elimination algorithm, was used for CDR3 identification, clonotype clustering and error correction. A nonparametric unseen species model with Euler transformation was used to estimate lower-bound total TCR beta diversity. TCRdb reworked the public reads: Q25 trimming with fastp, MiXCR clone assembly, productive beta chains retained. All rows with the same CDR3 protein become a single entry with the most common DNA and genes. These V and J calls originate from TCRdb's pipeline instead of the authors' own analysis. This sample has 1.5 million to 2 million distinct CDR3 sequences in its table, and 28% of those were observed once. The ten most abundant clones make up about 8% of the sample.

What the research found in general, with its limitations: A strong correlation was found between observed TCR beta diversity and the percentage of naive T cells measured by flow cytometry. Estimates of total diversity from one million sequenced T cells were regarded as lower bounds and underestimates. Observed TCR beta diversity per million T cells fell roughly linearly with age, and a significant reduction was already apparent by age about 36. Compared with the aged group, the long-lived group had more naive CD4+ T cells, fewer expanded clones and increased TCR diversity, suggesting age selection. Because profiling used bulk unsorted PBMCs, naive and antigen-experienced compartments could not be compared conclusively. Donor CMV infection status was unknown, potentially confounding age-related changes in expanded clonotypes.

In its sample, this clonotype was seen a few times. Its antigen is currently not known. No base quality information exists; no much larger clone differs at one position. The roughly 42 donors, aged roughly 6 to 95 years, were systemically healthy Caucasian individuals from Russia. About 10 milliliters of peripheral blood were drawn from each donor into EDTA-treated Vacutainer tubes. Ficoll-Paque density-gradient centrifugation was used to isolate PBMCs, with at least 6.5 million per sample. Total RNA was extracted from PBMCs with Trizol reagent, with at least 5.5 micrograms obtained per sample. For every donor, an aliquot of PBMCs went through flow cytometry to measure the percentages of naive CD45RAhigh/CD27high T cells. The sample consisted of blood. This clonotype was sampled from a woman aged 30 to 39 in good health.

The CDR3 region: CASSPKDQGDEQFF. The DNA reads TGTGCCAGCAGCCCTAAGGATCAGGGCGATGAGCAGTTCTTC. The V and J genes are TRBV11-2 and TRBJ2-1; TRBD1 is a weak D gene call, 5 bases matching. There are 14 amino acids in the CDR3, from cysteine to phenylalanine inclusive. Only the CDR3 part of the read is kept: 42 bases, read in frame from the first base. Between the V and J ends, shortened by 5 bases and 8 bases respectively, the junction contains 16 bases. CDR1 and CDR2 are read off the germline V gene as SGHAT and FQNNGV.